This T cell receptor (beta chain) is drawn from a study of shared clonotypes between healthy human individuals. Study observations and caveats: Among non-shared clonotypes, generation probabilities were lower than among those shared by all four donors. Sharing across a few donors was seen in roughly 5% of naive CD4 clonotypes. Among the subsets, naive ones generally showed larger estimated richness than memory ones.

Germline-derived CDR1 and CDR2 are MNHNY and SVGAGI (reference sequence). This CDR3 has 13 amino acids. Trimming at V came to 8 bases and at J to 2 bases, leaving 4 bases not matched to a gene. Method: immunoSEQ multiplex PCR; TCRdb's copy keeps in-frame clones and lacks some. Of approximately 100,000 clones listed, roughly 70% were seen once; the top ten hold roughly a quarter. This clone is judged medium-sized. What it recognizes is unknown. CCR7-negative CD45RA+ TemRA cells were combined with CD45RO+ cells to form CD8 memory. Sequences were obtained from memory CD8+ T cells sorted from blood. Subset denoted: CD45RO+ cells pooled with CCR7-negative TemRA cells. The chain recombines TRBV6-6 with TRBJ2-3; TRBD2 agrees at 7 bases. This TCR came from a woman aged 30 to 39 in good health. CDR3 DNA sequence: TGTGCCAGCCGCGGGACTATCACAGATACGCAGTATTTT. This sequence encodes CASRGTITDTQYF.